This is a list of T cell receptor beta chains from one sample in a study of blood T cell repertoires in COVID-19. Assay: immunoSEQ multiplex PCR; the TCRdb copy retains only in-frame clones and omits some. The data contain about 400,000 clones, 88% of them singletons. Sequenced: PBMCs or T cells enriched from blood (not recorded which). The receptors stem from a woman aged 40 to 49 with acute COVID-19. Both conserved end residues are part of each CDR3. A D gene is named only where the DNA matches it firmly.

V gene: TRBV3-1/TRBV3-2
D gene: -
J gene: TRBJ2-7
CDR3 protein: CASSQMRGHEQYF

V gene: TRBV6-5
D gene: TRBD1
J gene: TRBJ2-7
CDR3 protein: CASSSTGGRVREQYF

V gene: TRBV11-3
D gene: -
J gene: TRBJ2-7
CDR3 protein: CASSSGVTYEQYF

V gene: TRBV13
D gene: TRBD1
J gene: TRBJ1-6
CDR3 protein: CASSFGGQGLGPLHF

V gene: TRBV7-9
D gene: TRBD1
J gene: TRBJ2-7
CDR3 protein: CASSPRTGGDEQYF

V gene: TRBV14
D gene: -
J gene: TRBJ1-1
CDR3 protein: CASSQDFQEAFF

V gene: TRBV10-2
D gene: -
J gene: TRBJ1-1
CDR3 protein: CASRVRATEAFF

V gene: TRBV5-4
D gene: TRBD2
J gene: TRBJ2-1
CDR3 protein: CASSSSGTSGGNEQFF

V gene: TRBV13
D gene: TRBD1
J gene: TRBJ1-6
CDR3 protein: CASSFTTGVDSPLHF

V gene: TRBV7-9
D gene: -
J gene: TRBJ1-6
CDR3 protein: CASREQTSPLHF

V gene: TRBV7-9
D gene: -
J gene: TRBJ2-7
CDR3 protein: CASSLGAYEQYF

V gene: TRBV6-5
D gene: -
J gene: TRBJ2-1
CDR3 protein: CASSYETDNEQFF

V gene: TRBV7-8
D gene: -
J gene: TRBJ1-6
CDR3 protein: CASSLLDSYFSYNSPLHF

V gene: TRBV6-6
D gene: -
J gene: TRBJ2-3
CDR3 protein: CASKGWGGSTDTQYF

V gene: TRBV18
D gene: -
J gene: TRBJ1-1
CDR3 protein: CASSTAAKTGNRAFF

V gene: TRBV4-1
D gene: -
J gene: TRBJ2-5
CDR3 protein: CASSQAPLLETQYF

V gene: TRBV25-1
D gene: -
J gene: TRBJ1-2
CDR3 protein: CASSEYTGRGYGYTF

V gene: TRBV4-2
D gene: -
J gene: TRBJ1-1
CDR3 protein: CASSQLQGMNTEAFF

V gene: TRBV12-3/TRBV12-4
D gene: -
J gene: TRBJ1-2
CDR3 protein: CASSLVEGGGYTF

V gene: TRBV20-1
D gene: -
J gene: TRBJ2-5
CDR3 protein: CSARSQETQYF

V gene: TRBV7-9
D gene: -
J gene: TRBJ1-6
CDR3 protein: CASSLVRDSSYNSPLHF

V gene: TRBV2
D gene: -
J gene: TRBJ2-5
CDR3 protein: CASCPRGPQETQYF

V gene: TRBV10-3
D gene: -
J gene: TRBJ2-3
CDR3 protein: CAISESQSTDTQYF

V gene: TRBV5-8
D gene: -
J gene: TRBJ1-3
CDR3 protein: CASSLGDRSGNTIYF

V gene: TRBV24-1
D gene: -
J gene: TRBJ2-3
CDR3 protein: CATSGETGTDTQYF

V gene: TRBV11-2
D gene: TRBD1
J gene: TRBJ1-4
CDR3 protein: CASSLTGQDGLFF

V gene: TRBV7-9
D gene: -
J gene: TRBJ1-2
CDR3 protein: CASSGRQNYGYTF

V gene: TRBV18
D gene: -
J gene: TRBJ1-2
CDR3 protein: CASSPGQGWVTNYGYTF

V gene: TRBV19
D gene: -
J gene: TRBJ2-3
CDR3 protein: CASSGRGTRPDTQYF

V gene: TRBV15
D gene: -
J gene: TRBJ1-4
CDR3 protein: CATSRDQAQLNEKLFF

V gene: TRBV6-5
D gene: TRBD1
J gene: TRBJ1-2
CDR3 protein: CASTYYRGSYTF

V gene: TRBV7-8
D gene: -
J gene: TRBJ1-2
CDR3 protein: CASSLFGQDYGYTF

V gene: TRBV3-1/TRBV3-2
D gene: TRBD1
J gene: TRBJ1-4
CDR3 protein: CASSQPPDRALFF

V gene: TRBV18
D gene: -
J gene: TRBJ2-3
CDR3 protein: CASSPGRTPSPQYF

V gene: TRBV12-3/TRBV12-4
D gene: -
J gene: TRBJ2-7
CDR3 protein: CASSGQNFYEQYF

V gene: TRBV5-6
D gene: TRBD1
J gene: TRBJ2-7
CDR3 protein: CASSRTGPMEQYF

V gene: TRBV30
D gene: -
J gene: TRBJ1-4
CDR3 protein: CAWSGGPLTNEKLFF

V gene: TRBV4-1
D gene: -
J gene: TRBJ1-2
CDR3 protein: CASSQEYEHGYTF

V gene: TRBV4-1
D gene: -
J gene: TRBJ2-7
CDR3 protein: CASSQAPFRGHEQYF

V gene: TRBV30
D gene: -
J gene: TRBJ1-5
CDR3 protein: CAWSVGAANQPQHF

V gene: TRBV5-1
D gene: TRBD2
J gene: TRBJ2-5
CDR3 protein: CASDWSGAQETQYF

V gene: TRBV20-1
D gene: TRBD2
J gene: TRBJ2-5
CDR3 protein: CSASKTSGGARETQYF

V gene: TRBV15
D gene: TRBD1
J gene: TRBJ1-2
CDR3 protein: CATSTGQGNGYTF

V gene: TRBV29-1
D gene: -
J gene: TRBJ1-1
CDR3 protein: CSVNANRPRTAFF

V gene: TRBV10-2
D gene: -
J gene: TRBJ1-4
CDR3 protein: CASSENNMDYNEKLFF

V gene: TRBV5-1
D gene: TRBD1
J gene: TRBJ1-2
CDR3 protein: CASSPGQVSGYTF

V gene: TRBV12-5
D gene: -
J gene: TRBJ2-2
CDR3 protein: CASGLPQQGPGELFF

V gene: TRBV6-5
D gene: TRBD2
J gene: TRBJ2-3
CDR3 protein: CASSYPSSGGTDTQYF

V gene: TRBV6-5
D gene: -
J gene: TRBJ2-2
CDR3 protein: CASSYKALGTGELFF

V gene: TRBV2
D gene: TRBD2
J gene: TRBJ2-2
CDR3 protein: CASGPSGGNTGELFF

V gene: TRBV12-5
D gene: -
J gene: TRBJ1-1
CDR3 protein: CASVRTESREAFF

V gene: TRBV4-2
D gene: TRBD2
J gene: TRBJ2-5
CDR3 protein: CASSQIGTSGGFKTQYF

V gene: TRBV28
D gene: TRBD1
J gene: TRBJ2-3
CDR3 protein: CASSLTGQLSTDTQYF